These 17 T cell receptor beta chains share one sample of origin, sequenced in a study of T cells in Graves' hyperthyroidism and ophthalmopathy. What was amplified from RNA transcripts were TCR beta CDR3 regions. HTBI primers were used for first-round RT-PCR of the TCR CDR3. TCRdb independently ran MiXCR on the multiplex PCR reads; one entry per CDR3 protein. The sample has under 800,000 distinct CDR3 sequences, roughly 15% seen once. Sequencing was performed on blood. The receptor source for this set is a woman between 18 and 30 years old with Graves' hyperthyroidism.

V and J are TRBV20-1 and TRBJ2-1, with TRBD2 identical over 7 bases. The CDR3 spans 14 residues. Per the germline V gene, CDR1 is DFQATT and CDR2 is SNEGSKA (reference sequence). Unmatched junction bases numbered 9, after V lost 6 bases and J lost 4 bases. Here the CDR3 DNA reads TGCAGTGCCTTTCGACTAGCCCTGTACAATGAGCAGTTCTTC. Amino acids: CSAFRLALYNEQFF.

Only one count was recorded for this clonotype. The chain joins TRBV19 to TRBJ1-1; 9 positions match TRBD1. Germline V gives CDR1 LNHDA, CDR2 SQIVND (reference sequence). The CDR3 sequence is 16 residues long. Unmatched junction bases numbered 12, after V lost 5 bases and J lost 5 bases. This CDR3 reads CASSSLQGAGWTEAFF. CDR3 DNA: TGTGCCAGTAGTTCGCTACAGGGGGCCGGGTGGACTGAAGCTTTCTTT.

This clonotype appeared many times. CDR3 amino acids: CASSLRSFTDTQYF. CDR3 nucleotides: TGCGCCAGCAGCTTACGGAGTTTCACAGATACGCAGTATTTT. The chain is built from TRBV5-1 and TRBJ2-3; no reliable D call. The CDR3 is 14 residues long. Trimming took off 2 bases at V and 2 bases at J, with 9 bases between the two ends. Germline-derived CDR1 and CDR2 are SGHRS and YFSETQ.

This chain joins TRBV9 and TRBJ1-2; D not resolved. The germline V and J ends were trimmed by 0 bases and 5 bases, with 14 bases remaining between them. The CDR3 has 15 residues. Per germline, CDR1 SGDLS and CDR2 YYNGEE. The CDR3 spells CASSVGGGGLYGYTF. The CDR3 DNA reads as TGTGCCAGCAGCGTAGGAGGAGGTGGTTTATATGGCTACACCTTC.

This chain joins TRBV5-1 and TRBJ2-1; the match to TRBD2 covers 12 bases. The CDR3 is 15 residues long. Germline V gene data show CDR1 as SGHRS and CDR2 as YFSETQ. Losses at the gene ends were 6 bases for V and 2 bases for J; bases not matched to a gene: 3. The CDR3 DNA follows: TGCGCCAGCACCCGGACTAGCGGGGCCTACAATGAGCAGTTCTTC. As protein: CASTRTSGAYNEQFF.

There are many counts of this clonotype. The chain is built from TRBV11-3 and TRBJ2-7; TRBD2 agrees at 11 bases. This CDR3 spans 17 amino acids. Germline V gene data show CDR1 as SGHNT and CDR2 as YENEEA. Germline trimming cut 5 bases from V and 1 base from J; bases unmatched to any gene: 10. CDR3 nucleotides: TGTGCCAGCAGCCGCGCTCTGACTAGCGGGAATTCCTACGAGCAGTACTTC. Its protein product is CASSRALTSGNSYEQYF. Full variable domain (missing parts from reference TRBV11-3 and TRBJ2-7): EAGVVQSPRYKIIEKKQPVAFWCNPISGHNTLYWYLQNLGQGPELLIRYENEEAVDDSQLPKDRFSAERLKGVDSTLKIQPAELGDSAVYLCASSRALTSGNSYEQYFGPGTRLTVT.

This clonotype has a handful of counts. This chain connects TRBV12-3 or TRBV12-4 to TRBJ2-1; D is perhaps TRBD2 (5 bases). Trimming stripped 2 bases from V and 6 bases from J, with 20 bases between. The CDR3 runs 17 residues. CDR3 residues: CASSLRWPADPGNEQFF. The DNA for the CDR3 is TGTGCCAGCAGTTTACGGTGGCCAGCGGACCCTGGCAATGAGCAGTTCTTC.

This CDR3 reads CASSHDFGTSYYQETQYF. CDR3 DNA sequence: TGTGCCAGCAGCCACGATTTCGGGACTAGCTATTACCAAGAGACCCAGTACTTC. The V and J genes are TRBV7-2 and TRBJ2-5, with TRBD2 matching over 9 bases. V lost 5 bases and J lost 0; bases outside the gene matches: 13. Germline CDR1 and CDR2: SGHTA and FQGNSA. The CDR3 has 18 residues.

The chain carries TRBV28 and TRBJ2-1; 9 bases map to TRBD1. V lost 2 bases to trimming and J lost 8 bases; unmatched junction nucleotides: 7. The CDR3 totals 15 residues. Germline V gives CDR1 MDHEN, CDR2 SYDVKM. The CDR3 DNA follows: TGTGCCAGCAGTTTAGGGGGGACAGGGAGGTATGAGCAGTTCTTC. Encoded protein: CASSLGGTGRYEQFF. Combining the CDR3 with reference TRBV28 and TRBJ2-1 gives the whole variable domain DVKVTQSSRYLVKRTGEKVFLECVQDMDHENMFWYRQDPGLGLRLIYFSYDVKMKEKGDIPEGYSVSREKKERFSLILESASTNQTSMYLCASSLGGTGRYEQFFGPGTRLTVL.

This clonotype occurred many times. In DNA form, the CDR3 reads TGTGCCAGCAGGCTGCTCTACGGGACTAGCCCCGGGGAGCTGTTTTTT. It encodes CASRLLYGTSPGELFF. This chain uses TRBV6-2 or TRBV6-3 with TRBJ2-2; TRBD2 matches at 9 bases. The germline V gene has CDR1 MNHEY and CDR2 SVGEGT. After removal of 6 bases from V and 6 bases from J, the junction contained 11 bases not matched to a gene. The CDR3 has 16 amino acids.

The V gene is TRBV12-3 or TRBV12-4, the J gene TRBJ1-1, with TRBD1 matching 10 bases. The CDR3 has 15 amino acids. Trimming removed 6 bases from V and 11 bases from J; junction bases left unmatched: 15. CDR3 residues: CASSPRGTGAPLAFF. The CDR3 bases are TGTGCCAGCAGCCCCCGGGGGACAGGGGCGCCCTTGGCTTTCTTT.

This clonotype turned up a few times. The rearrangement links TRBV7-6 to TRBJ1-2, with a weak D call TRBD1 (5 bases). Trimming removed 1 base from V and 4 bases from J, with 19 bases in between. Germline V gives CDR1 SGHVS, CDR2 FNYEAQ. The CDR3 covers 17 residues. This CDR3 reads CASSLDPAEGLAYGYTF. In nucleotides, the CDR3 is TGTGCCAGCAGCTTAGATCCCGCGGAGGGGCTGGCCTATGGCTACACCTTC.

The table lists this clonotype with a few counts. This sequence joins TRBV2 and TRBJ1-3, with 7 bases fitting TRBD1. V lost 6 bases, J lost 2 bases, and 10 bases stayed unmatched. Germline V lookup: CDR1 SNHLY, CDR2 FYNNEI. This CDR3 is built from 16 residues. CDR3 sequence: CASRDMTGFAGNTIYF. CDR3 DNA sequence: TGTGCCAGCAGGGACATGACAGGGTTTGCTGGAAACACCATATATTTT.

This clonotype appeared a few times. The rearrangement links TRBV6-1 to TRBJ1-5, with TRBD1 identical over 9 bases. CDR1 is MNHNS and CDR2 is SASEGT in the germline V gene. J lost 2 bases, V lost 7 bases, and 12 bases had no gene match. This CDR3 is built from 17 residues. CDR3 in DNA: TGTGCCAGCACCCGCCGGGGGGGACAGGGCGGCAATCAGCCCCAGCATTTT. Protein sequence: CASTRRGGQGGNQPQHF.

This clonotype appeared a few times. This chain links TRBV2 with TRBJ2-7; a possible D gene is TRBD1 (5 bases). CDR1 is SNHLY, CDR2 FYNNEI, per germline. The ends were cut back, 11 bases at V and 7 bases at J, with 18 bases in the middle. There are 12 residues in the CDR3. CDR3 loop: CAGSTVPAEQYF. CDR3 nucleotides: TGTGCCGGTTCGACAGTACCCGCGGAGCAGTACTTC.

V and J are TRBV6-6 and TRBJ2-7; 10 bases are a match to TRBD1. The CDR3 is made up of 17 amino acids. The germline V gene encodes CDR1 MNHNY and CDR2 SVGAGI (reference sequence). J gave up 6 bases and V 2 bases, and 13 bases lay outside the gene matches. The CDR3 nucleotides read TGTGCCAGCAGTTACACCATCCAGGGGACAGGGGTTGGCGAGCAGTACTTC. Encoded protein: CASSYTIQGTGVGEQYF.

This clonotype appeared many times. V usage is TRBV10-3 and J usage is TRBJ2-1; TRBD1 matches 10 bases. Germline CDR1 ENHRY, CDR2 SYGVKD. The CDR3 is made up of 16 amino acids. After removal of 6 bases from V and 0 bases from J, the junction contained 5 bases not matched to a gene. The CDR3 region is CAIRARTGGSYNEQFF. Here the CDR3 DNA reads TGTGCCATCAGAGCCCGGACAGGGGGCTCCTACAATGAGCAGTTCTTC.